This T cell receptor beta chain appears in the sequencing data of a study of naive and memory T cell subsets. General study findings and limits: Gini index rose across naive, CM, EM and EMRA in CD4 and CD8. Possibly reflecting memory cells re-expressing CD45RA, a few larger clonotypes occurred in naive repertoires, especially CD8. In naive cells, over 95% of TCR sequences were seen only once.

Two oligonucleotides, mixed equimolar, formed the beta constant-region primer covering TRBC1 and TRBC2. Four rounds of PCR amplified the ligated cDNA using nested alpha and beta constant-region primers plus SP2. The cDNA 3' end received a ligated single-stranded oligonucleotide carrying the SP2 primer and a 12-nucleotide UMI. A single record per CDR3 protein comes from TCRdb applying MiXCR to the UMI-ligation and nested PCR reads. The sample lists 150,000 or so distinct CDR3 sequences, 22% seen once, with around 0.11% in the top ten. This clonotype was seen a few times. Its antigen remains unidentified. The sequence derives from a human donor in good health. The sequenced sample consisted of naive CD4+ T cells from blood.

The CDR3 DNA follows: TGCGCCAGCAGCCAGGGACCTAGCGGGAGTAGCACCTACAATGAGCAGTTCTTC. Amino acid sequence: CASSQGPSGSSTYNEQFF. This chain joins TRBV4-1 and TRBJ2-1; 10 bases align to TRBD2. This CDR3 comprises 18 residues. J lost 2 bases, V lost 3 bases, and 10 bases had no gene match. Per germline, CDR1 MGHRA and CDR2 YSYEKL.